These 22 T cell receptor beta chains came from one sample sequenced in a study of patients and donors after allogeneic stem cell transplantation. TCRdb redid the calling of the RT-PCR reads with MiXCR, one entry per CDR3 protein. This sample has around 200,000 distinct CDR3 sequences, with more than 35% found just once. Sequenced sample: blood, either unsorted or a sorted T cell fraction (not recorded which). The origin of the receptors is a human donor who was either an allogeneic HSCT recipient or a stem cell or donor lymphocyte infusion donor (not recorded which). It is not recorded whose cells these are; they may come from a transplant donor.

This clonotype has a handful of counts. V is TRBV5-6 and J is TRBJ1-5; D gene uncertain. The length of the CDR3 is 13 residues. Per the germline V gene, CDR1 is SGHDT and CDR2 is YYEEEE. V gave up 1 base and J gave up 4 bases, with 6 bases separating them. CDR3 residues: CASSLSRNQPQHF. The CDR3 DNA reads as TGTGCCAGCAGCTTGTCCAGGAATCAGCCCCAGCATTTT.

The CDR3 DNA is TGCGCCAGCAGCGGACAGACTAGCTACAATCAGCCCCAGCATTTT. Translation: CASSGQTSYNQPQHF. The V call is TRBV5-1, the J call TRBJ1-5; D possibly corresponds to TRBD1 (6 bases). CDR1 is SGHRS, CDR2 YFSETQ, per germline. V lost 4 bases and J 3 bases, leaving 14 bases between the germline ends. The CDR3 runs 15 residues.

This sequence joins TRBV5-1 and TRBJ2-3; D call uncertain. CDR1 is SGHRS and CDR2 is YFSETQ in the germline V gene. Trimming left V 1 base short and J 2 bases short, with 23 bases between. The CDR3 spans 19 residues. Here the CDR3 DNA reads TGCGCCAGCAGCTTGACCTCGCGGCGGAGCGACCCATACACAGATACGCAGTATTTT. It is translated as CASSLTSRRSDPYTDTQYF.

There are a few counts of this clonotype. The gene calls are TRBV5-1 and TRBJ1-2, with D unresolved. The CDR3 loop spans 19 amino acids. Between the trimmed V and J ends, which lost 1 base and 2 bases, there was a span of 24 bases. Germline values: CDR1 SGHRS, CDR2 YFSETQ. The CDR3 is CASSLTHRDRSAANYGYTF. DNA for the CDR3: TGCGCCAGCAGCTTGACCCATCGCGATAGATCGGCGGCGAACTATGGCTACACCTTC.

CDR3 residues: CSARRQHSYEQYF. The DNA of the CDR3 is TGCAGTGCTAGAAGGCAACACTCCTACGAGCAGTACTTC. The V gene is TRBV20-1, the J gene TRBJ2-7; D gene uncertain. The CDR3 loop spans 13 amino acids. Trimming shortened V by 2 bases and J by 0 bases, and 8 bases separated the two germline ends. CDR1 DFQATT and CDR2 SNEGSKA come from the germline V gene (reference sequence).

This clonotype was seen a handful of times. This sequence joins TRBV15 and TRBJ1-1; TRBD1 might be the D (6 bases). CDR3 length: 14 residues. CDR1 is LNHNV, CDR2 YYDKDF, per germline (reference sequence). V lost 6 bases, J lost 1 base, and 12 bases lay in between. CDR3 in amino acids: CATRFSRGNTEAFF. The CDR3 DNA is TGTGCCACCAGATTCTCCAGGGGGAACACTGAAGCTTTCTTT.

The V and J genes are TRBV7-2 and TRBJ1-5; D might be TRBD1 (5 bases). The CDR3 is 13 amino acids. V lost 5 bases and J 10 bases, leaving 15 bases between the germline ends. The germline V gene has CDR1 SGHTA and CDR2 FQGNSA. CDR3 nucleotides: TGTGCCAGCAGCCAAACGGGGGATAGACCCCAGCATTTT. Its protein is CASSQTGDRPQHF.

The DNA for the CDR3 is TGCGCCAGCAGCCCCGGGACAGGGGTGAACACCGGGGAGCTGTTTTTT. Translating it yields CASSPGTGVNTGELFF. This chain links TRBV5-1 with TRBJ2-2; TRBD1 aligns across 10 bases. With 4 bases clipped from V and 1 base from J, the junction kept 4 bases outside the gene matches. Germline lookup yields CDR1 SGHRS and CDR2 YFSETQ. The CDR3 is made up of 16 amino acids.

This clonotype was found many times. CDR3 residues: CASSLLSWDQPQHF. The CDR3, as DNA: TGTGCCAGCAGCTTACTTTCCTGGGACCAGCCCCAGCATTTT. The V and J genes are TRBV5-5 and TRBJ1-5; TRBD1 is a possible D gene (5 bases). The length of the CDR3 is 14 residues. V shed 2 bases and J shed 7 bases, with 13 bases lying between them. In germline, CDR1 is SGHKS, CDR2 YYEKEE (reference sequence). Supplemented by reference TRBV5-5 and TRBJ1-5, the full variable domain reads DAGVTQSPTHLIKTRGQQVTLRCSPISGHKSVSWYQQVLGQGPQFIFQYYEKEERGRGNFPDRFSARQFPNYSSELNVNALLLGDSALYLCASSLLSWDQPQHFGDGTRLSIL.

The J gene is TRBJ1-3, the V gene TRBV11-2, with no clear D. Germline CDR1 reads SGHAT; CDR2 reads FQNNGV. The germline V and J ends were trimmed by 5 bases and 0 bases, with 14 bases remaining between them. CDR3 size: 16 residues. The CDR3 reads CASSPPRRVSGNTIYF. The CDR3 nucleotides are TGTGCCAGCAGCCCCCCCCGGAGAGTCTCTGGAAACACCATATATTTT. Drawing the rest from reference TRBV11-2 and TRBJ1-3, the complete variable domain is EAGVAQSPRYKIIEKRQSVAFWCNPISGHATLYWYQQILGQGPKLLIQFQNNGVVDDSQLPKDRFSAERLKGVDSTLKIQPAKLEDSAVYLCASSPPRRVSGNTIYFGEGSWLTVV.

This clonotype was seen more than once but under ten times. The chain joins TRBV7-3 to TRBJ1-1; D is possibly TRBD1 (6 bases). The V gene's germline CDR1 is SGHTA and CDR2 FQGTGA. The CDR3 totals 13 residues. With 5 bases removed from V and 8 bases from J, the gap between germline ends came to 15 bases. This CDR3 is CASSRGQRSEAFF. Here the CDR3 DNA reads TGTGCCAGCAGCCGAGGACAGCGCTCAGAAGCTTTCTTT.

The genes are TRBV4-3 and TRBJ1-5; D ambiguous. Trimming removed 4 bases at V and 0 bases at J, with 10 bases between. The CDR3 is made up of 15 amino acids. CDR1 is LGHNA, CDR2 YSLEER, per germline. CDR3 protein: CASSPGRYSNQPQHF. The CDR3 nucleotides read TGCGCCAGCAGCCCCGGACGGTATAGCAATCAGCCCCAGCATTTT.

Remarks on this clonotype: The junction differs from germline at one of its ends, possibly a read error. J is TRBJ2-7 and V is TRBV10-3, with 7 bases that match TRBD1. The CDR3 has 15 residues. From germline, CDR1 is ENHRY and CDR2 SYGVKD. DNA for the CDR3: TGTGCCATCAGTTACCTGGACAGGCAGATAGGCGAGCGGTACTTC. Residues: CAISYLDRQIGERYF.

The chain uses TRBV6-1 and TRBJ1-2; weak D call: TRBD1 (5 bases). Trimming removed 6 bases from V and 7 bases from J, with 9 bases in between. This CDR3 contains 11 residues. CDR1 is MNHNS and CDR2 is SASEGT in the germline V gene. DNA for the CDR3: TGTGCCAGCAGCAGGGCGATTGGCTACACCTTC. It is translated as CASSRAIGYTF.

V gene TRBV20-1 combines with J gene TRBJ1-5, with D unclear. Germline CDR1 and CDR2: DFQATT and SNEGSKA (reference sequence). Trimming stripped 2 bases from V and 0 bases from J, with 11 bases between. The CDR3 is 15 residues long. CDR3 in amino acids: CSARKPDLSNQPQHF. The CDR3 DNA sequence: TGCAGTGCTAGAAAACCCGACCTTAGCAATCAGCCCCAGCATTTT.

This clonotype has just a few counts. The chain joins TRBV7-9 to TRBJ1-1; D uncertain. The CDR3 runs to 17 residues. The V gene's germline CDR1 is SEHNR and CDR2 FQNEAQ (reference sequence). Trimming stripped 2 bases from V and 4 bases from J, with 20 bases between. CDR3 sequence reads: CASSLIEGVKMGTEAFF. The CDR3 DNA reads TGTGCCAGCAGCTTAATCGAAGGCGTTAAGATGGGCACTGAAGCTTTCTTT.

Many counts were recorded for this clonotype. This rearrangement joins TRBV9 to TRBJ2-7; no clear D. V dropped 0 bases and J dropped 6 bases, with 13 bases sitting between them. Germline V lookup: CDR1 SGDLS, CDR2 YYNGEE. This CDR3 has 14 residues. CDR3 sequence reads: CASSVDPIPREQYF. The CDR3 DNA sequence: TGTGCCAGCAGCGTAGACCCTATTCCGCGCGAGCAGTACTTC.

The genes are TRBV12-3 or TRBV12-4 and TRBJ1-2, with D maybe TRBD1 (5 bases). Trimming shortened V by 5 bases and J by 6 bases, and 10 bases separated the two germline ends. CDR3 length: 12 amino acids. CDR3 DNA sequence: TGTGCCAGCAGTGGGCCCAGGGATGGCTACACCTTC. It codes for CASSGPRDGYTF.

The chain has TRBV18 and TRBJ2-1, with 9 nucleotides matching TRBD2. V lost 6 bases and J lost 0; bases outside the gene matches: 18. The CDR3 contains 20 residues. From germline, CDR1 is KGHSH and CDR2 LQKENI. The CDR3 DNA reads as TGTGCCAGCTCTGACTCTCTAAGCGGGGGGACCGCAAGCTCCTACAATGAGCAGTTCTTC. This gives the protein CASSDSLSGGTASSYNEQFF.

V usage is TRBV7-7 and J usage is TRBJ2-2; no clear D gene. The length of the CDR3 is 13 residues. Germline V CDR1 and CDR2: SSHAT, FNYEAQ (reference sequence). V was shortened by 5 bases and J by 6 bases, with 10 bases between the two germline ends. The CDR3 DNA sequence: TGTGCCAGCAGCCCCCGGGCGGCCGGGGAGCTGTTTTTT. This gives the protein CASSPRAAGELFF.

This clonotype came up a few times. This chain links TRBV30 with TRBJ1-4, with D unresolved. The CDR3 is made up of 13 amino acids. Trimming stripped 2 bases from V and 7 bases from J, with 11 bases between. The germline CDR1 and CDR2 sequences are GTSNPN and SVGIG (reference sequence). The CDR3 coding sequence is TGTGCCTGGAGTACCCAGGAGGGTGAAAAACTGTTTTTT. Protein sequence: CAWSTQEGEKLFF.

The DNA of the CDR3 is TGTGCCAGCAGTTTCATGAGGACAGGGGTAACTAATGAAAAACTGTTTTTT. Translated, it gives CASSFMRTGVTNEKLFF. The rearrangement uses TRBV12-3 or TRBV12-4 and TRBJ1-4; 9 bases are a match to TRBD1. V was clipped by 3 bases and J by 1 base; unmatched bases: 6. The CDR3 length is 17 residues.